The entry that follows covers one TCR beta chain sequence. The CDR3 sequence is 11 residues long. Germline CDR1 is SEHNR and CDR2 is FQNEAQ (reference sequence). After removal of 8 bases from V and 8 bases from J, the junction contained 5 bases not matched to a gene. Clones were sequenced by immunoSEQ multiplex PCR, and TCRdb holds only the in-frame ones, with some missing. The top ten hold 0.75% to 0.85% of the sample, which has 350,000 or so clones, 80% to 90% seen once. The data derive from a study of cytomegalovirus exposure and HLA in healthy donors. Study context: A later analysis reported the approximately 120 validation repertoires used the same platform as the roughly 700 first-cohort repertoires.

The V call is TRBV7-9, the J call TRBJ1-1; 7 nucleotides line up with TRBD1. Sample: PBMCs. This TCR came from a woman aged 18-35 years in good health and CMV-seronegative. This chain's CDR3 is CASQRQGEAFF. The CDR3 region has the DNA TGTGCCAGCCAACGACAGGGAGAAGCTTTCTTT.